This TCR beta chain was identified during a study of T-cell reconstitution after alpha-beta-depleted transplantation in children. Unique molecular identifiers were built into the TCRbeta library. A single record per CDR3 protein comes from TCRdb applying MiXCR to the PCR reads. The top ten clones hold approximately 5% of a sample with 700,000 to 950,000 distinct CDR3 sequences, roughly 15% of them seen once. As regards this clonotype: Its antigen remains unidentified.

Study-level points and caveats: It was reported that alpha-beta T cells came from several hundred expanded graft clones (about two months after transplant). T-cell numbers and diversity one year post-transplant derived largely from freshly generated T cells.

This specimen consisted of PBMCs, mostly from graft donor cells, obtained 360 days after TCRalphabeta/CD19-depleted stem cell transplant. The source of this sequence is a male patient younger than 18 who had a stem cell transplant for acute lymphoblastic leukemia, so the T cells may come from the graft donor.

CDR3 nucleotides: TGCGCCAGCAGCCCCCGCTCGGGCAACTATGGCTACACCTTC. Protein sequence: CASSPRSGNYGYTF. The J gene is TRBJ1-2, the V gene TRBV4-1; D gene uncertain. The CDR3 extends over 14 amino acids. V shed 4 bases and J shed 2 bases, with 11 bases lying between them. CDR1 and CDR2 (germline): MGHRA, YSYEKL.